Presented here are 27 T cell receptor beta chains from one specimen sequenced in a study of spatial heterogeneity in lung cancer. Study results and limitations: Tracking of tumor mutation counts was seen in expanded intratumoral alpha and beta TCR counts.

No antigen is known for these receptors. As for time point: sample taken at primary tumor resection. MiXCR was run by TCRdb on the 5' RACE reads, yielding one entry per CDR3 protein. The repertoire includes around 8,100 distinct CDR3 sequences, approximately 12% of them detected once, and approximately 11% sits in the top ten. The sequences come from lung tumor tissue, collected at surgery. The receptors here all came from a male donor with early-stage non-small cell lung cancer.

This clonotype occurred many times. CDR3: CSARVPTGGRRKGNEQFF. CDR3 in DNA: TGCAGTGCTAGAGTTCCCACGGGGGGACGAAGAAAAGGAAATGAGCAGTTCTTC. The chain uses TRBV20-1 and TRBJ2-1, with 7 bases matching TRBD2. The CDR3 is 18 residues long. V gave up 1 base and J gave up 7 bases; unmatched junction bases: 19. Germline-derived CDR1 and CDR2 are DFQATT and SNEGSKA (reference sequence).

This clonotype was observed at least ten times. The chain couples TRBV2 to TRBJ1-2; D not resolved. The CDR3 consists of 17 residues. Per germline, CDR1 SNHLY and CDR2 FYNNEI. V was clipped by 7 bases and J by 4 bases, with 25 bases between them. The CDR3 loop is CASTAGMSREEGYGYTF. DNA for the CDR3: TGTGCCAGCACCGCGGGGATGTCCCGGGAAGAGGGCTATGGCTACACCTTC.

The chain uses TRBV6-5 and TRBJ2-5; tentatively, D is TRBD2 (5 bases). V shed 5 bases and J shed 5 bases, with 21 bases lying between them. Germline V gene sequence: CDR1 MNHEY, CDR2 SVGAGI. The CDR3 totals 16 residues. The CDR3 DNA sequence: TGTGCCAGCAGTAGCGCTGGGCTGGGAAGCGGCGAGACCCAGTACTTC. Amino acids: CASSSAGLGSGETQYF.

This clonotype is medium-sized (0.01 to 0.1%) in the sample. The chain combines TRBV11-2 with TRBJ2-3; 7 bases line up with TRBD2. The CDR3 has 15 residues. V was pared by 5 bases and J by 0 bases, with 5 bases of the junction left unmatched. Germline CDR1 reads SGHAT; CDR2 reads FQNNGV. The DNA for the CDR3 is TGTGCCAGCAGCCGGCGGGGGACTAGCACAGATACGCAGTATTTT. It is translated as CASSRRGTSTDTQYF.

This clonotype qualifies as medium-sized. V gene TRBV30 combines with J gene TRBJ1-4, with 9 bases that match TRBD1. The V gene end was trimmed by 2 bases and the J gene end by 8 bases; junction bases not matched to a gene: 9. This CDR3 comprises 15 residues. Looked up from germline, CDR1 is GTSNPN and CDR2 is SVGIG (reference sequence). The CDR3 reads CAWSTWTGEYEKLFF. In DNA, the CDR3 is TGTGCCTGGAGTACCTGGACAGGGGAATACGAAAAACTGTTTTTT.

Many counts were recorded for this clonotype. The chain employs TRBV7-6 and TRBJ2-1, with TRBD2 as a possible D gene (6 bases). V gave up 5 bases and J gave up 4 bases, with 15 bases separating them. Germline assignment: CDR1 SGHVS and CDR2 FNYEAQ. The CDR3 has 15 amino acids. The CDR3, as DNA: TGTGCCAGCAGCCCTAACGCGGGGAGTTACAATGAGCAGTTCTTC. Protein product: CASSPNAGSYNEQFF.

This clonotype was picked up many times. J is TRBJ2-2 and V is TRBV6-2 or TRBV6-3, with 13 bases aligning to TRBD2. Germline lookup yields CDR1 MNHEY and CDR2 SVGEGT. V was pared by 5 bases and J by 5 bases, with 11 bases of the junction left unmatched. This CDR3 region has 18 residues. The CDR3 loop reads CASSRTLGLAGTTGELFF. CDR3 in DNA: TGTGCCAGCAGTCGAACCCTGGGACTAGCGGGGACTACCGGGGAGCTGTTTTTT.

The sample holds many counts of this clonotype. This chain links TRBV6-6 with TRBJ1-1; D uncertain. The CDR3 length is 14 residues. Trimming stripped 2 bases from V and 0 bases from J, with 7 bases between. Germline V gene lookup returns CDR1 MNHNY and CDR2 SVGAGI (reference sequence). The chain's CDR3 is CASSYDWVNTEAFF. In DNA, the CDR3 is TGTGCCAGCAGTTACGATTGGGTGAACACTGAAGCTTTCTTT.

This clonotype showed up many times. This chain uses TRBV6-1 with TRBJ1-1; D gene ambiguous. The CDR3 sequence is 12 residues long. Germline-derived CDR1 and CDR2 are MNHNS and SASEGT. The V gene lost 6 bases and the J gene lost 5 bases, with 10 bases spanning the gap. DNA for the CDR3: TGTGCCAGCAGGGATACAGTGACTGAAGCTTTCTTT. Its translation: CASRDTVTEAFF.

This clonotype was seen many times. V usage is TRBV28 and J usage is TRBJ1-2; D unresolved. This CDR3 spans 12 amino acids. V was cut by 8 bases and J by 2 bases, with 9 bases left in between. From germline, CDR1 is MDHEN and CDR2 SYDVKM. This CDR3 reads CASVGGNYGYTF. CDR3 in DNA: TGTGCCAGCGTGGGTGGAAACTATGGCTACACCTTC.

The CDR3 protein is CASSSQVGDYEQYF. The DNA of the CDR3 is TGTGCCAGCAGTTCCCAGGTCGGGGACTACGAGCAGTACTTC. The V and J genes are TRBV6-1 and TRBJ2-7, with D perhaps TRBD2 (5 bases). V was clipped by 5 bases and J by 3 bases, with 14 bases between them. The germline V gene has CDR1 MNHNS and CDR2 SASEGT. The CDR3 runs to 14 residues.

V usage is TRBV12-3 or TRBV12-4 and J usage is TRBJ1-5; D gene ambiguous. V lost 3 bases and J 2 bases, leaving 17 bases between the germline ends. The CDR3 is 17 residues long. The CDR3 protein is CASSLSDMGSGNQPQHF. The CDR3 DNA reads TGTGCCAGCAGTTTGTCCGATATGGGGAGTGGCAATCAGCCCCAGCATTTT.

This clonotype was counted many times. The rearrangement joins TRBV20-1 to TRBJ2-5; no clear D gene. The germline V gene has CDR1 DFQATT and CDR2 SNEGSKA (reference sequence). V lost 3 bases and J lost 1, with 6 bases in between. The CDR3 contains 12 residues. The CDR3: CSASDFQETQYF. The DNA of the CDR3 is TGCAGTGCTAGTGACTTCCAAGAGACCCAGTACTTC.

In its sample, this clonotype is medium-sized (0.01 to 0.1%). The chain couples TRBV5-1 to TRBJ2-1; 7 nucleotides align to TRBD2. After removal of 3 bases from V and 7 bases from J, the junction contained 13 bases not matched to a gene. This CDR3 is 16 amino acids long. CDR1 is SGHRS, CDR2 YFSETQ, per germline. The CDR3 reads CASSWRAGAKRNEQFF. CDR3 nucleotide sequence: TGCGCCAGCAGCTGGCGGGCGGGAGCCAAAAGGAATGAGCAGTTCTTC.

This clonotype was observed many times. This chain joins TRBV13 and TRBJ2-7, with D tentatively TRBD2 (5 bases). Trimming left V 2 bases short and J 1 base short, with 6 bases between. Germline V gene sequence: CDR1 PRHDT, CDR2 FYEKMQ (reference sequence). The CDR3 sequence is 13 residues long. DNA of the CDR3: TGTGCCAGCAGCTTACGGACTTCCTACGAGCAGTACTTC. It translates to CASSLRTSYEQYF.

This clonotype occurred many times. The V gene is TRBV5-1, the J gene TRBJ2-1; 9 bases align to TRBD2. The ends lost 4 bases at V and 6 bases at J; junction bases unmatched: 5. Germline CDR1 reads SGHRS; CDR2 reads YFSETQ. The CDR3 totals 14 residues. The CDR3 nucleotides read TGCGCCAGCAGCCCGGGACTAGCTCTCAATGAGCAGTTCTTC. Protein: CASSPGLALNEQFF.

In this sample, this clonotype is medium-sized. The V and J genes are TRBV9 and TRBJ2-7, with D perhaps TRBD2 (6 bases). Trimming removed 0 bases at V and 3 bases at J, with 13 bases between. Germline V gene lookup returns CDR1 SGDLS and CDR2 YYNGEE. CDR3 size: 15 residues. CDR3 region: CASSVDSGGYYEQYF. In DNA, the CDR3 is TGTGCCAGCAGCGTAGATTCTGGGGGGTACTACGAGCAGTACTTC.

This clonotype was detected many times. V gene TRBV29-1 combines with J gene TRBJ1-1; D gene unclear. CDR1 is SQVTM, CDR2 ANQGSEA, per germline. V gave up 7 bases and J gave up 8 bases, with 11 bases separating them. The CDR3 length is 10 residues. Here the CDR3 reads CSARAIEAFF. Written as DNA, the CDR3 is TGCAGCGCACGGGCAATAGAAGCTTTCTTT. Variable domain in full (rest from reference TRBV29-1 and TRBJ1-1): SAVISQKPSRDICQRGTSLTIQCQVDSQVTMMFWYRQQPGQSLTLIATANQGSEATYESGFVIDKFPISRPNLTFSTLTVSNMSPEDSSIYLCSARAIEAFFGQGTRLTVV.

This clonotype appeared many times. The CDR3, as DNA: TGTGCCAGCGCCCCCCGAGGGAATGAGCAGTTCTTC. Its translation: CASAPRGNEQFF. This sequence joins TRBV3-1 and TRBJ2-1; tentatively, D is TRBD2 (5 bases). Trimming shortened V by 8 bases and J by 7 bases, and 12 bases separated the two germline ends. Germline V lookup: CDR1 LGHDT, CDR2 YNNKEL (reference sequence). This CDR3 is built from 12 residues.

Only a few counts were recorded for this clonotype. The V and J genes are TRBV4-1 and TRBJ2-1, with TRBD2 identical over 8 bases. The germline V gene has CDR1 MGHRA and CDR2 YSYEKL. The CDR3 is 15 residues long. The trim removed 0 bases at V and 7 bases at J, leaving 5 bases unmatched. The CDR3 spells CASSQEGLETNEQFF. The DNA of the CDR3 is TGCGCCAGCAGCCAAGAGGGACTAGAAACGAATGAGCAGTTCTTC.

This clonotype was observed at least ten times. The chain recombines TRBV6-5 with TRBJ2-5; 10 bases match TRBD2. Trimming cost V 0 bases and J 3 bases; bases outside gene matches: 4. Germline lookup yields CDR1 MNHEY and CDR2 SVGAGI. CDR3 length: 16 amino acids. The CDR3 nucleotides read TGTGCCAGCAGTTACTCAAGGACTAGCGGTAAAGAGACCCAGTACTTC. It is translated as CASSYSRTSGKETQYF.

This clonotype showed up many times. The chain joins TRBV7-2 to TRBJ2-1; perhaps TRBD2 as D (6 bases). This CDR3 is 14 amino acids long. The germline gives CDR1 SGHTA, CDR2 FQGNSA. Trimming shortened V by 5 bases and J by 4 bases, and 12 bases separated the two germline ends. The CDR3, as DNA: TGTGCCAGCAGCCTACGGGACTCATACAATGAGCAGTTCTTC. Its protein is CASSLRDSYNEQFF. The variable domain in full, with the rest retrieved from reference TRBV7-2 and TRBJ2-1, is GAGVSQSPSNKVTEKGKDVELRCDPISGHTALYWYRQSLGQGLEFLIYFQGNSAPDKSGLPSDRFSAERTGGSVSTLTIQRTQQEDSAVYLCASSLRDSYNEQFFGPGTRLTVL.

The chain couples TRBV5-1 to TRBJ2-4, with 7 bases that match TRBD1. V lost 0 bases, J lost 13 bases, and 1 base stayed unmatched. CDR3 length: 11 amino acids. CDR1 is SGHRS, CDR2 YFSETQ, per germline. The DNA for the CDR3 is TGCGCCAGCAGCTTGGCGGGACAGCAGTACTTC. Its protein is CASSLAGQQYF.

Relative to its sample, this clonotype is medium-sized. V gene TRBV6-2 or TRBV6-3 combines with J gene TRBJ2-2; 7 bases line up with TRBD1. Germline values: CDR1 MNHEY, CDR2 SVGEGT. V was pared by 1 base and J by 3 bases, with 2 bases of the junction left unmatched. This CDR3 has 15 amino acids. This CDR3 is CASSYLTGYTGELFF. For the CDR3, the DNA is TGTGCCAGCAGTTACTTGACAGGGTACACCGGGGAGCTGTTTTTT.

This clonotype occurred a few times. The J gene is TRBJ2-3, the V gene TRBV20-1; 8 nucleotides agree with TRBD1. This CDR3 region has 14 residues. Losses at the gene ends were 5 bases for V and 3 bases for J; bases not matched to a gene: 7. Germline V lookup: CDR1 DFQATT, CDR2 SNEGSKA (reference sequence). In DNA, the CDR3 is TGCAGTGCTCCACAGGGGGGAATGACAGATACGCAGTATTTT. Translation: CSAPQGGMTDTQYF.

This clonotype has at least ten counts. This sequence joins TRBV29-1 and TRBJ2-3, with D perhaps TRBD1 or TRBD2 (6 bases each). Between the trimmed V and J ends, which lost 7 bases and 7 bases, there was a span of 24 bases. This CDR3 is built from 15 residues. From germline, CDR1 is SQVTM and CDR2 ANQGSEA. In DNA, the CDR3 is TGCAGCGCCGAAGGGGGAGGCCGGACGAGTTATACGCAGTATTTT. It codes for CSAEGGGRTSYTQYF.

This clonotype is labeled as medium-sized (0.01 to 0.1%). The chain combines TRBV6-6 with TRBJ1-4; possibly TRBD1 for D (5 bases). The V end was cut by 7 bases, the J end by 3 bases, with 18 bases between. Germline assignment: CDR1 MNHNY and CDR2 SVGAGI (reference sequence). This CDR3 is 16 amino acids long. The CDR3 sequence is CASKPRGPLSNEKLFF. The CDR3 bases are TGTGCCAGCAAACCAAGGGGTCCTCTCTCTAATGAAAAACTGTTTTTT.